This T cell receptor beta chain was sequenced during a study of Ad26.COV2.S vaccination and SARS-CoV-2 variants. Study at large: The vaccine Ad26.COV2.S was put into the muscle once, or twice with 56 days between.

Stated treatment: about 20 received Ad26.COV2.S at low or high dose, single or two shots; about 5 received placebo; per-sample allocation not given. Repertoires come from day 63 after the first vaccine or placebo injection. Whoever gave the sample was an adult aged 18-55 years in Boston. Whole-study findings and limits: CD8+ and CD4+ T cells specific for spike reportedly responded with substantial breadth after vaccination.

Repertoires were generated with immunoSEQ multiplex PCR, while TCRdb's copy carries only in-frame clones and drops some. The data contain hundreds of thousands of clones, around 89% of them singletons. This clone has just one count. The antigen remains unidentified. CDR1 and CDR2 from the germline V gene are GTSNPN and SVGIG (reference sequence). The germline V and J ends were trimmed by 2 bases and 1 base, with 8 bases remaining between them. The CDR3 loop spans 13 amino acids. The receptor was isolated from a person aged 18-65 years who received the Ad26.COV2.S COVID-19 vaccine or a placebo. V usage is TRBV30 and J usage is TRBJ1-1, with D hard to call. The material was peripheral blood, obtained in a trial of Ad26.COV2.S vaccine versus placebo. DNA for the CDR3: TGTGCCTGGAGTTACGGGTCGAACACTGAAGCTTTCTTT. Encoded protein: CAWSYGSNTEAFF. Variable domain in full (rest from reference TRBV30 and TRBJ1-1): SQTIHQWPATLVQPVGSPLSLECTVEGTSNPNLYWYRQAAGRGLQLLFYSVGIGQISSEVPQNLSASRPQDRQFILSSKKLLLSDSGFYLCAWSYGSNTEAFFGQGTRLTVV.